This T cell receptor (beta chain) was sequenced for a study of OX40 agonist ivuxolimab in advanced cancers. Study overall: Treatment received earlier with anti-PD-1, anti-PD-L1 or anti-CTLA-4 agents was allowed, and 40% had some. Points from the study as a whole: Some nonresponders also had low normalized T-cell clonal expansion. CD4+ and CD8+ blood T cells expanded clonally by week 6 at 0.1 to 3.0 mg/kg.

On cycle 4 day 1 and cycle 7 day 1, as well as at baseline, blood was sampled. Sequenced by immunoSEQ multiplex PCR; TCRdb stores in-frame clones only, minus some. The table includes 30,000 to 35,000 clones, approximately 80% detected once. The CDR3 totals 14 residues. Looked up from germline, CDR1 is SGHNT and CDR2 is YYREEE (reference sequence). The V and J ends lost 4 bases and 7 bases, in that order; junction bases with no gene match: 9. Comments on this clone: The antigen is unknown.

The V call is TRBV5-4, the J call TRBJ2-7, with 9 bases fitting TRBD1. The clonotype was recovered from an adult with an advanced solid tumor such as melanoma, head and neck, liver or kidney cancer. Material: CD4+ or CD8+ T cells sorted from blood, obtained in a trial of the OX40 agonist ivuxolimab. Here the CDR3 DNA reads TGTGCCAGCAGCCGGGGGACAGGGACGGGGGAGCAGTACTTC. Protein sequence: CASSRGTGTGEQYF. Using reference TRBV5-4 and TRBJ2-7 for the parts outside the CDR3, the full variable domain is ETGVTQSPTHLIKTRGQQVTLRCSSQSGHNTVSWYQQALGQGPQFIFQYYREEENGRGNFPPRFSGLQFPNYSSELNVNALELDDSALYLCASSRGTGTGEQYFGPGTRLTVT.